This TCR beta chain was found in a study of T cells after yellow fever vaccination. On the study more broadly: Libraries from low-cell-number fractions were prepared with the SMART-Seq v4 Ultra Low Input RNA kit.

To note about this clonotype: Its antigen is as yet unknown.

Universal primer sites and UMIs were introduced during 5'RACE template-switching synthesis of TCR cDNA. Each CDR3 protein gets one entry after TCRdb re-called the 5' RACE reads with MiXCR. The sample lists some 320,000 distinct CDR3 sequences, about 4% occurring once. The CDR3 loop spans 16 amino acids. CDR1 and CDR2 (germline): MDHEN, SYDVKM. The V segment lost 2 bases and the J segment 7 bases; nucleotides outside the gene matches: 11. Notes on the study in general: Sorted repertoires could include abundant contaminating clonotypes from bulk cells. Clonotypes shared by both compartments, CD4 and CD8, made up a small share.

This receptor was obtained from a man aged 18 to 30 who received the YFV17D yellow fever vaccine. V gene TRBV28 combines with J gene TRBJ2-1, with TRBD2 matching over 7 bases. The specimen comprised PBMCs, sampled 5 days after the yellow fever booster vaccination. The CDR3 loop reads CASSLPLTGEGNEQFF. Here the CDR3 DNA reads TGTGCCAGCAGTTTACCCCTAACGGGGGAGGGGAATGAGCAGTTCTTC.